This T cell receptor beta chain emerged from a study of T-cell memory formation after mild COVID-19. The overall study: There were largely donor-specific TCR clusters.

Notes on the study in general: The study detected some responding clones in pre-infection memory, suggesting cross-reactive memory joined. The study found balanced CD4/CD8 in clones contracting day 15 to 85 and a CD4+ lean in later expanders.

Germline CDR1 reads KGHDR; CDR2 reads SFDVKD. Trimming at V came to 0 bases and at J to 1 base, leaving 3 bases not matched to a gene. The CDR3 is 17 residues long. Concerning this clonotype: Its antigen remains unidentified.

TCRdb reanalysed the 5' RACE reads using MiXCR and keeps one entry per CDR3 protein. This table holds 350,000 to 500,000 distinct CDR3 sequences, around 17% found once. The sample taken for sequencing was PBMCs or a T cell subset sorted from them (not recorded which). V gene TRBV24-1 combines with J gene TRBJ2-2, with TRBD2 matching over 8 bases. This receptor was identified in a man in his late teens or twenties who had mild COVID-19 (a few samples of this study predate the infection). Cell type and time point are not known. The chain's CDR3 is CATSDLPAGVNTGELFF. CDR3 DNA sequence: TGTGCCACCAGTGATTTGCCAGCGGGGGTGAACACCGGGGAGCTGTTTTTT.